This T cell receptor beta chain comes out of a study of vaccination and CD4 T cells after COVID-19 (dated by TCRdb to between 2021 and 2022). Study-level background: SARS-CoV-2 positivity had been established in the convalescent patients by nasal swab PCR, and mild disease was recorded in nine or ten of these patients and severe disease in one. Participants received two doses of either the Pfizer-BioNTech BNT162b2 vaccine (n=8) or the Moderna mRNA-1273 vaccine (n=2). Overlapping spike peptide pools from SARS-CoV-2 and from the common cold coronaviruses HCoV-NL63, HCoV-OC43 and HCoV-229E were used as culture stimuli. Control cultures received a CEFX viral epitope pool as the positive control, an HIV-1 Nef peptide pool as the negative control, or no peptide. Post-vaccine blood samples were taken a median of about 72 days after the second vaccine dose, with a range of about 13 to 241 days. Post-COVID blood samples from convalescent patients were collected a median of around 100 days after diagnosis, with a range of about 35 to 180 days. Six males and four females were included in the convalescent cohort, with two Hispanic individuals, seven Caucasians, two Asians and one multiracial person represented. The spike-specific CD4+ TCR repertoire was compared before and after mRNA vaccination in approximately 9 COVID-19 convalescent patients and a handful of infection-naive healthy vaccine recipients.

Concerning this clonotype itself: Its antigen is currently not known. No much larger clone is present one base from it, and per-base qualities are unavailable.

Taken with the paper, the label for treatment or condition translates to: roughly ten-day PBMC culture with coronavirus spike peptide pools or control peptides (ViraFEST assay). The ViraFEST assay was used in the study, in which antigen-specific T cells were expanded with peptide pools and expanded clonotypes were subsequently identified by TCR sequencing. The convalescent patients' positive SARS-CoV-2 PCR tests fell between March and December 2020, which was before the Alpha, Beta and Delta variants emerged in the United States. PBMCs were cultured at fewer than 2.5 million per well in IMDM supplemented with roughly 5% human AB serum and about 10 IU/ml IL-2, with around 10 ug/ml peptide pools added. On days 3 and 7, half of the culture medium was replaced with fresh IL-2-containing medium. After 10 days of culture, CD4+ T cells were isolated by negative selection using the EasySep CD4+ T cell isolation kit. PBMCs were separated from whole blood using Ficoll-Paque Plus gradient centrifugation and then either used fresh or cryopreserved at -140C. Triplicate wells were generally used for each culture condition.

Libraries were constructed by PCR. TCR sequencing of DNA from cultured CD4+ T cells used the Oncomine TCR Beta short-read assay at the Johns Hopkins FTIC core. Genomic DNA was extracted from the cultured CD4+ T cells with the QIAamp micro DNA kit. The Oncomine TCR Beta libraries from cultured CD4+ T cells were pooled using unique dual indexes and then sequenced on an Illumina iSeq 100. On the study's bioinformatics: Non-productive sequences were removed, and CDR3s not starting with C, not ending with F or W, or shorter than 7 amino acids were discarded. The MANAFEST web application was used to identify antigen-specific clonotypes by comparing peptide-stimulated wells against reference wells and other culture wells. Positive clones required FDR below 0.05, an odds ratio above 5, and productive frequency above 0.1% in at least two of three replicate wells. A clonotype was classed as cross-reactive if the clonotype showed significant expansion both in SARS-CoV-2 spike wells and in at least one common cold coronavirus spike condition. Using R version 3.6.1, CDR3 homology was evaluated through Levenshtein distances (stringdist) along with unrooted phylogenetic trees (ape). TCRdb took the public reads, trimmed them with fastp at Q25, ran MiXCR for clone calling and kept in-frame beta chains. Entries that share a CDR3 protein sequence are merged under the most common genes and DNA. The V and J calls come from TCRdb's annotation, not from the publication. This sample comprises nearly 9,000 distinct CDR3 sequences, about 57% of them detected only once. The ten largest clones add up to 7.3% of the sample.

Here is what the overall study found, with its caveats: Among the post-vaccine SARS-CoV-2-reactive clones in convalescent patients, a median approximately 90% showed up only after vaccination, which suggests vaccine-specific priming. Relatively few convalescent patients were included in the study, and early timepoints after natural infection were not analyzed. Although the median number of SARS-CoV-2-reactive clonotypes went up from around 19 after infection to 38 after vaccination, the increase was not significant. In convalescent patients, nearly all vaccine-specific clones (304 of 307) were found to be mono-reactive for SARS-CoV-2 spike rather than cross-reactive with common cold coronaviruses.

The CDR3 starts with the cysteine, ends with the phenylalanine, and has 17 residues. CDR3 DNA is the only sequence kept; it has 51 bases, read in frame from the first base. The germline V gene encodes CDR1 MNHEY and CDR2 SVGEGT. V is cut back by 7 bases and J by 0 bases, with 12 bases in the junction unmatched. The receptor comes from a human donor who had recovered from COVID-19. Sequences were obtained from CD4+ T cells from blood, cultured in vitro. The chain is assembled from TRBV6-2 or TRBV6-3 and TRBJ1-5, with 7 middle bases fitting TRBD1. The DNA reads as follows: TGTGCCAGCACCCCGGCGAGGGGACAGAGTAGCAATCAGCCCCAGCATTTT. Its protein is CASTPARGQSSNQPQHF.